This TCR beta chain derives from a study of blood T cell repertoires in COVID-19. For the study at large: Spain, Italy and the United States supplied samples that represented acute and convalescent COVID-19. PBMCs, B-cell-depleted T cells, or T cells provided the cDNA or gDNA that made up the material.

In the original processing: Reference gene primer amplification gave estimated nucleated cell counts. The protocol was immunoSEQ multiplex PCR, while the TCRdb copy is restricted to in-frame clones and leaves out a portion. D and trimming come from the DNA, and the V and J calls and clone size come from that table. The repertoire has some 300,000 clones, approximately 88% of them found once; the top ten carry 6.9%. CDR1 is SGHRS and CDR2 is YFSETQ in the germline V gene. V lost 3 bases, J lost 8 bases, and 9 bases lay in between. This CDR3 has 12 amino acids. This rearrangement joins TRBV5-1 to TRBJ2-1, with D hard to call. The sequenced sample consisted of peripheral blood. The origin of this receptor is a woman aged 25-40 years who had recovered from COVID-19. The CDR3 loop reads CASSSPPDEQFF. In DNA form, the CDR3 reads TGCGCCAGCAGCTCCCCCCCCGATGAGCAGTTCTTC.